This TCR beta chain was sequenced during a study of blood T cells in healthy people across ages. This CDR3 has 13 residues. The germline V and J ends were trimmed by 5 bases and 5 bases, with 13 bases remaining between them. Germline V gene sequence: CDR1 SGHRS, CDR2 YFSETQ. This clonotype was observed a few times. Total RNA, at least 6 micrograms per sample, came from PBMCs. PCR was performed a second time for about 7 to 12 cycles using a sample-barcoded 5' primer and a J-beta primer mix. TCRdb recomputed calls from the 5' RACE reads with MiXCR, one row per CDR3 protein. The sample records approximately 1.5 million distinct CDR3 sequences, about 35% being singletons.

This receptor was taken from a woman aged 25 to 39 in good health. This chain joins TRBV5-1 and TRBJ1-1, with D possibly TRBD1 on 5 matching bases. Input material: blood. The CDR3 loop is CASSQTVGTEAFF. The CDR3 coding sequence is TGCGCCAGCAGTCAGACAGTAGGGACTGAAGCTTTCTTT.